This T cell receptor beta chain was observed in a study of blood T cell repertoires in COVID-19. Study at large: Researchers got acute and convalescent COVID-19 samples from the United States, Italy and Spain. PBMCs, B-cell-depleted T cells, or T cells were the source of the cDNA or gDNA that made up the material.

V was cut by 3 bases and J by 6 bases, with 12 bases left in between. From germline, CDR1 is KGHSH and CDR2 LQKENI. CDR3 length: 15 amino acids. Patients in Seattle were enrolled during active infection, then followed longitudinally. Original processing methods: How many nucleated cells were present was estimated from reference gene primer amplification. The data were produced by immunoSEQ multiplex PCR, yet TCRdb's version contains in-frame clones alone and is incomplete. V and J calls and clone size come straight from that table; D and trimming were deduced from the DNA. The table has roughly 380,000 clones, about 88% seen once.

The clonotype originates from a woman between 40 and 50 years old with COVID-19, enrolled during active disease. Material: peripheral blood. V gene TRBV18 combines with J gene TRBJ1-6, with D hard to call. CDR3 nucleotides: TGTGCCAGCTCACCGGGCAGGATAGGTAATTCACCCCTCCACTTT. Protein: CASSPGRIGNSPLHF. The variable domain in full, completed from reference TRBV18 and TRBJ1-6, reads NAGVMQNPRHLVRRRGQEARLRCSPMKGHSHVYWYRQLPEEGLKFMVYLQKENIIDESGMPKERFSAEFPKEGPSILRIQQVVRGDSAAYFCASSPGRIGNSPLHFGNGTRLTVT.